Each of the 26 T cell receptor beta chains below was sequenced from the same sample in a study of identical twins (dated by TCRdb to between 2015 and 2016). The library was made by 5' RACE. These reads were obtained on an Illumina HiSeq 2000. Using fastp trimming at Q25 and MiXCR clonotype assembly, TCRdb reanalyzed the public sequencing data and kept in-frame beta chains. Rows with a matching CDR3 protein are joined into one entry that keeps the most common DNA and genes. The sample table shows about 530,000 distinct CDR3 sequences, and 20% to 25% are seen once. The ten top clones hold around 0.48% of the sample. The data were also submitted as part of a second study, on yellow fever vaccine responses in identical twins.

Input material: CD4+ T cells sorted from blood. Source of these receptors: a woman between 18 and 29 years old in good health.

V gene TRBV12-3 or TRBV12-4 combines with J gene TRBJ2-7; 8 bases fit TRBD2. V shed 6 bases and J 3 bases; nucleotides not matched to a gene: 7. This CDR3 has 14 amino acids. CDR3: CASRATSGSYEQYF. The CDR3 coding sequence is TGTGCCAGCAGGGCAACTAGCGGAAGCTACGAGCAGTACTTC.

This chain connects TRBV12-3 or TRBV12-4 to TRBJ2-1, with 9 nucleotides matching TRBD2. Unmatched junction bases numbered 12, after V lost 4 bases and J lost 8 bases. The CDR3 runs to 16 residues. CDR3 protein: CASSYLLAGARDEQFF. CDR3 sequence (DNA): TGTGCCAGCAGTTACCTCTTAGCGGGAGCCAGAGATGAGCAGTTCTTC.

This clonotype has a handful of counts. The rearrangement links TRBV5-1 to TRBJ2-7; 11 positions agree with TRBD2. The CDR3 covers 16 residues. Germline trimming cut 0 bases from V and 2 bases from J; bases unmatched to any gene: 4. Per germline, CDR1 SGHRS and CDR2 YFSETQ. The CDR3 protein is CASSLALTSGTYEQYF. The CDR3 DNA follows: TGCGCCAGCAGCTTGGCATTGACTAGCGGGACCTACGAGCAGTACTTC.

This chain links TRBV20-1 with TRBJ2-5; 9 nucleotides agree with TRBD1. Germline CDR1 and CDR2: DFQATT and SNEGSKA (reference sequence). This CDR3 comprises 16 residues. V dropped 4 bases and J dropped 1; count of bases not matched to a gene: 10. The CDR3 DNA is TGCAGTGCTAAAAGGACAGGGGACGTGCCCCAAGAGACCCAGTACTTC. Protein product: CSAKRTGDVPQETQYF.

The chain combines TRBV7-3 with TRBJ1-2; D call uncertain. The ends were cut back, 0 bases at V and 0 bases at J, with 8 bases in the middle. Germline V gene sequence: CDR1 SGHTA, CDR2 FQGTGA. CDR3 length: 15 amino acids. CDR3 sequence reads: CASSLTADTNYGYTF. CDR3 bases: TGTGCCAGCAGCTTAACGGCGGATACTAACTATGGCTACACCTTC. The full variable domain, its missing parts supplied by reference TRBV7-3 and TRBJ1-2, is GAGVSQTPSNKVTEKGKYVELRCDPISGHTALYWYRQSLGQGPEFLIYFQGTGAADDSGLPNDRFFAVRPEGSVSTLKIQRTERGDSAVYLCASSLTADTNYGYTFGSGTRLTVV.

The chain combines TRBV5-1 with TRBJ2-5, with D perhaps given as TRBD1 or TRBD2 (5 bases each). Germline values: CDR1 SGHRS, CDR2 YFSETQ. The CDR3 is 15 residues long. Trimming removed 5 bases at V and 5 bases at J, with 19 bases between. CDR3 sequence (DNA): TGCGCCAGCAGTCGCCTTGGGGACCCGGGGGAGACCCAGTACTTC. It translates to CASSRLGDPGETQYF.

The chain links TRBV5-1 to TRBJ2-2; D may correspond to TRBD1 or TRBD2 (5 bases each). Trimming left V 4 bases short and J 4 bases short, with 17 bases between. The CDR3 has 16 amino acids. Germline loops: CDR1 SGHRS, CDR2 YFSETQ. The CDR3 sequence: CASSPAGGTVTGELFF. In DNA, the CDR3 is TGCGCCAGCAGCCCGGCGGGTGGGACGGTCACCGGGGAGCTGTTTTTT.

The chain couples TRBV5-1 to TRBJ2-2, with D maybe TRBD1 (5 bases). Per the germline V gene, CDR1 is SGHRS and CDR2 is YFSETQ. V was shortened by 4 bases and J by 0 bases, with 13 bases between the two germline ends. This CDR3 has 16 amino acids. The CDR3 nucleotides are TGCGCCAGCAGCCATCAGCAGGGCGCGAACACCGGGGAGCTGTTTTTT. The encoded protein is CASSHQQGANTGELFF.

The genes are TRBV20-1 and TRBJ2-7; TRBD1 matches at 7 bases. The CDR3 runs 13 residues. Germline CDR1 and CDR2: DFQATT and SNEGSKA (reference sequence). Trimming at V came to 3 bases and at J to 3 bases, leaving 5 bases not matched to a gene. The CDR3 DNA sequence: TGCAGTGCTAGTCGGACAGGAGACTACGAGCAGTACGTC. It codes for CSASRTGDYEQYV.

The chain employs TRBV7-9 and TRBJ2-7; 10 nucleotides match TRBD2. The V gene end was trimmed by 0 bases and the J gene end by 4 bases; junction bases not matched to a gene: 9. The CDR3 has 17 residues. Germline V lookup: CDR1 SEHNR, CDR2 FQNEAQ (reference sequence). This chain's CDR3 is CASSLALASGSPYEQYF. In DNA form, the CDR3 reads TGTGCCAGCAGCTTAGCGTTGGCTAGCGGGAGTCCTTACGAGCAGTACTTC.

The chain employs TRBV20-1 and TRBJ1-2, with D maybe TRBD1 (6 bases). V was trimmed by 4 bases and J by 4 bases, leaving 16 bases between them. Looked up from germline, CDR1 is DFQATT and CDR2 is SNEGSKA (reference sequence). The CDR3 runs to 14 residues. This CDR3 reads CSAIADRGLYGYTF. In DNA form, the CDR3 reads TGCAGTGCTATCGCGGACCGGGGGCTCTATGGCTACACCTTC.

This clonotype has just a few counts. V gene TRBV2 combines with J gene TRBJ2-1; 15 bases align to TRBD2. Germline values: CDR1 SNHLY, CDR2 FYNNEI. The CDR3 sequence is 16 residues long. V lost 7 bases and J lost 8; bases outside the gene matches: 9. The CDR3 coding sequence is TGTGCCAGCAAGTGGGGACTAGCGGGAGGTATCGATGAGCAGTTCTTC. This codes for CASKWGLAGGIDEQFF.

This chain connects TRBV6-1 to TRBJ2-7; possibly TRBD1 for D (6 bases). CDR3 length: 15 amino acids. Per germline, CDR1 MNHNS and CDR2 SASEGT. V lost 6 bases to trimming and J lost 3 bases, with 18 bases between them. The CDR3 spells CASSPVLGRGYEQYF. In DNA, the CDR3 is TGTGCCAGCAGCCCTGTCCTAGGCAGGGGCTACGAGCAGTACTTC.

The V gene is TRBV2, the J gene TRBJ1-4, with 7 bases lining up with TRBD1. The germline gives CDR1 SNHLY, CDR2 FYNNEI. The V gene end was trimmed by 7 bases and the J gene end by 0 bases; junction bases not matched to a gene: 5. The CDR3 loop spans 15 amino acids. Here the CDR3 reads CASIRDRATNEKLFF. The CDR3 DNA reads TGTGCCAGCATCCGCGACAGGGCAACTAATGAAAAACTGTTTTTT.

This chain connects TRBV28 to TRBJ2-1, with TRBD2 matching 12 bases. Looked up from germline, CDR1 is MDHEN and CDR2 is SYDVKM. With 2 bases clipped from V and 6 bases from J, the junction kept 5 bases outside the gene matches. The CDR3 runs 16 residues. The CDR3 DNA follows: TGTGCCAGCAGTTTAACAGGACTAGCGGGGTTCAATGAGCAGTTCTTC. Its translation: CASSLTGLAGFNEQFF. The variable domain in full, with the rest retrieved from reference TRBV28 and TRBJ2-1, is DVKVTQSSRYLVKRTGEKVFLECVQDMDHENMFWYRQDPGLGLRLIYFSYDVKMKEKGDIPEGYSVSREKKERFSLILESASTNQTSMYLCASSLTGLAGFNEQFFGPGTRLTVL.

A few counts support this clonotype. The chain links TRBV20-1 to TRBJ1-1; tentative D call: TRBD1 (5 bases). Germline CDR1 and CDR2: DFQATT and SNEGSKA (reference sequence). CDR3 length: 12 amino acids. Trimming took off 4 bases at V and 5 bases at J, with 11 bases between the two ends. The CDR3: CSATGMGTEAFF. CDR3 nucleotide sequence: TGCAGTGCTACAGGGATGGGGACTGAAGCTTTCTTT.

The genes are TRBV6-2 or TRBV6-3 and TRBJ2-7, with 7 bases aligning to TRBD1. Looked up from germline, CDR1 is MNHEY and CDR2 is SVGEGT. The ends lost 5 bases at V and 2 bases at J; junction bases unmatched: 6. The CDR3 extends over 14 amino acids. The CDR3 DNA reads TGTGCCAGCAGTGACGAGGGACAGACCTACGAGCAGTACTTC. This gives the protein CASSDEGQTYEQYF.

CDR3 in DNA: TGTGCCAGCACCTACACTAGCGGCAACAAAAACATTCAGTACTTC. As protein: CASTYTSGNKNIQYF. The V and J genes are TRBV12-3 or TRBV12-4 and TRBJ2-4, with TRBD2 matching over 8 bases. This CDR3 has 15 amino acids. V lost 7 bases to trimming and J lost 3 bases; unmatched junction nucleotides: 8.

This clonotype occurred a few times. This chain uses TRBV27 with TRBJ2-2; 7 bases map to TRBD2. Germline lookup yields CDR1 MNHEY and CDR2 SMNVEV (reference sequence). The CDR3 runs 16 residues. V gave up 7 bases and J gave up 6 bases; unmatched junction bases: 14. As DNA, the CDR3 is TGTGCCAGCAACCGATTGGGAGGGGCTGAGGCCGGGGAGCTGTTTTTT. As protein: CASNRLGGAEAGELFF.

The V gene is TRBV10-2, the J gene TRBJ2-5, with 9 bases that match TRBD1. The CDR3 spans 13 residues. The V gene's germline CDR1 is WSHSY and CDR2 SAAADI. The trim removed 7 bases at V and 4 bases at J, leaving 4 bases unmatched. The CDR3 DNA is TGCGCCAGCAAACAGGGGGCAGGAGAGACCCAGTACTTC. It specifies CASKQGAGETQYF.

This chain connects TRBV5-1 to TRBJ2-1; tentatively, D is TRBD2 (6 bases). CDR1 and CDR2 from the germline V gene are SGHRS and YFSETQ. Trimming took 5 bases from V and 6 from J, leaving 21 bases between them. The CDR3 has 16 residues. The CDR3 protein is CASRMDPGGVGNEQFF. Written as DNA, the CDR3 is TGCGCCAGCAGGATGGACCCCGGGGGAGTGGGCAATGAGCAGTTCTTC.

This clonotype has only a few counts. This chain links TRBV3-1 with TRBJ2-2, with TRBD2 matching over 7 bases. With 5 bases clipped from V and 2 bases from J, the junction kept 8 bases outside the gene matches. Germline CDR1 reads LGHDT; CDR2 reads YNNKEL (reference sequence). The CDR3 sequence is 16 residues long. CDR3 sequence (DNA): TGTGCCAGCAGCTCCCCCAGCGGGGAAAACACCGGGGAGCTGTTTTTT. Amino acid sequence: CASSSPSGENTGELFF.

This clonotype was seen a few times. The CDR3 spells CASSLGLEFYIQYF. The CDR3 DNA sequence: TGTGCCAGCAGTTTAGGGCTGGAGTTTTACATTCAGTACTTC. This chain links TRBV12-3 or TRBV12-4 with TRBJ2-4; D is ambiguous. The CDR3 runs 14 residues. V lost 1 base, J lost 8 bases, and 12 bases lay in between.

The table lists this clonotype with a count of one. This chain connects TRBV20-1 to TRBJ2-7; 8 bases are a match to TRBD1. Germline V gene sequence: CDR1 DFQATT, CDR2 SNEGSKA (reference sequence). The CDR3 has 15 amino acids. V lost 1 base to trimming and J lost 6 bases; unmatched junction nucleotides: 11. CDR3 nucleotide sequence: TGCAGTGCTAGAGGTCTTGGGACAGGTGTATTCGAGCAGTACTTC. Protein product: CSARGLGTGVFEQYF.

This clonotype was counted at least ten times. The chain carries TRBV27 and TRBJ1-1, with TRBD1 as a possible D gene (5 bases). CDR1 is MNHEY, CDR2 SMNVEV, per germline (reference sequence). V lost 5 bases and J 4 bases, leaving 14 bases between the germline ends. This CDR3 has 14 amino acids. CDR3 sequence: CASSLNGRATEAFF. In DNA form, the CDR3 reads TGTGCCAGCAGTCTTAATGGCAGGGCCACTGAAGCTTTCTTT.

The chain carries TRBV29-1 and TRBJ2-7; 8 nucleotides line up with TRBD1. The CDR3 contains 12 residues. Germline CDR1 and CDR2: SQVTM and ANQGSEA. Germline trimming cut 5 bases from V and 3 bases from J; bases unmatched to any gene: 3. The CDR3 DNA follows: TGCAGCGTTACAGGGGGTTTCTACGAGCAGTACTTC. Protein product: CSVTGGFYEQYF.